These 13 T cell receptor beta chains share one sample of origin, sequenced in a study of long-term antiretroviral therapy in people with HIV. immunoSEQ v3.0 was run at survey level. Clones were sequenced by immunoSEQ multiplex PCR, and TCRdb holds only the in-frame ones, with some missing. The sample consists of around 22,000 clones, about nine tenths of them appearing once. This specimen was unsorted PBMCs, taken 1.8 years before starting antiretroviral therapy. Receptor source: a woman under 40 with HIV.

The rearrangement uses TRBV7-3 and TRBJ2-3, with a possible D match to TRBD2 (6 bases). CDR3 length: 13 amino acids. With 5 bases removed from V and 4 bases from J, the gap between germline ends came to 10 bases. Germline V gives CDR1 SGHTA, CDR2 FQGTGA. CDR3 DNA sequence: TGTGCCAGCAGCGTCGGGAGTCCAGATACGCAGTATTTT. It yields the protein CASSVGSPDTQYF.

This chain joins TRBV2 and TRBJ2-5; 8 nucleotides match TRBD1. The trim removed 3 bases at V and 4 bases at J, leaving 10 bases unmatched. Germline V gives CDR1 SNHLY, CDR2 FYNNEI. The CDR3 runs 16 residues. The CDR3 sequence: CASSEQDRGLRETQYF. CDR3 nucleotides: TGTGCCAGCAGTGAGCAAGACAGGGGCTTGCGAGAGACCCAGTACTTC.

This clone has just a few counts. The V call is TRBV6-1, the J call TRBJ1-2; TRBD1 agrees at 8 bases. Germline CDR1 reads MNHNS; CDR2 reads SASEGT. V lost 8 bases, J lost 3 bases, and 11 bases stayed unmatched. This CDR3 contains 15 residues. CDR3 in amino acids: CASLAGGAGDYGYTF. The CDR3 nucleotides are TGTGCCAGCTTAGCAGGGGGCGCGGGGGACTATGGCTACACCTTC.

The V and J genes are TRBV6-5 and TRBJ2-2; 12 bases are a match to TRBD2. This CDR3 is built from 13 residues. CDR1 is MNHEY and CDR2 is SVGAGI in the germline V gene. The CDR3 is CGLAGGPPGELFF. The CDR3 DNA is TGTGGCCTAGCGGGGGGGCCTCCCGGGGAGCTGTTTTTT.

CDR3: CASQGVWNSNQPQHF. The CDR3 DNA follows: TGTGCCAGCCAAGGGGTCTGGAATAGCAATCAGCCCCAGCATTTT. V and J are TRBV6-1 and TRBJ1-5, with D tentatively TRBD1 (5 bases). Germline-derived CDR1 and CDR2 are MNHNS and SASEGT. This CDR3 contains 15 residues. V dropped 8 bases and J dropped 0 bases, with 14 bases sitting between them.

The sample holds one count of this clone. For the CDR3, the DNA is TGTGCCAGCAGCCGGACAGGGGCCGACTATGGCTACACCTTC. Encoded protein: CASSRTGADYGYTF. This chain joins TRBV5-6 and TRBJ1-2; 9 bases align to TRBD1. The germline CDR1 and CDR2 sequences are SGHDT and YYEEEE. This CDR3 region has 14 residues. Trimming removed 4 bases from V and 3 bases from J; junction bases left unmatched: 4.

V gene TRBV15 combines with J gene TRBJ2-5, with 12 bases matching TRBD2. CDR1 is LNHNV and CDR2 is YYDKDF in the germline V gene (reference sequence). The J segment lost 7 bases and the V segment lost 0 bases, leaving 9 bases of the junction unmatched. The CDR3 is made up of 17 amino acids. CDR3 loop: CATSRELAGGLTGTQYF. The CDR3 DNA follows: TGTGCCACCAGCAGAGAGCTAGCGGGGGGGTTAACGGGGACCCAGTACTTC.

This chain connects TRBV11-2 to TRBJ1-6; 10 bases agree with TRBD1. The J segment lost 8 bases and the V segment lost 4 bases, leaving 8 bases of the junction unmatched. Germline V gene sequence: CDR1 SGHAT, CDR2 FQNNGV. CDR3 length: 16 amino acids. The CDR3 loop is CASSYGTGAQDSPLHF. CDR3 nucleotide sequence: TGTGCCAGCAGCTATGGGACAGGGGCTCAGGATTCACCCCTCCACTTT.

This clone was detected a few times. V usage is TRBV27 and J usage is TRBJ1-2; D perhaps matches TRBD1 (5 bases). Trimming took 3 bases from V and 4 from J, leaving 12 bases between them. The V gene's germline CDR1 is MNHEY and CDR2 SMNVEV (reference sequence). The CDR3 runs to 14 residues. The CDR3 nucleotides are TGTGCCAGCAGTTTTCGGCAAGACAGCTATGGCTACACCTTC. Its translation is CASSFRQDSYGYTF.

This chain joins TRBV30 and TRBJ2-2; TRBD2 matches at 9 bases. Germline CDR1 GTSNPN, CDR2 SVGIG (reference sequence). There are 17 residues in the CDR3. Trimming removed 0 bases from V and 7 bases from J; junction bases left unmatched: 12. CDR3 region: CAWSVPWAGGALGELFF. CDR3 coding DNA: TGTGCCTGGAGTGTTCCTTGGGCGGGGGGGGCGCTCGGGGAGCTGTTTTTT.

By its share, this clone is large. This chain connects TRBV19 to TRBJ2-2; TRBD2 aligns across 9 bases. This CDR3 has 13 residues. The V gene end was trimmed by 7 bases and the J gene end by 8 bases; junction bases not matched to a gene: 5. CDR1 and CDR2 (germline): LNHDA, SQIVND (reference sequence). CDR3 in DNA: TGTGCCAGTACGCCTAGCGGGGTGGGGGAGCTGTTTTTT. Residues: CASTPSGVGELFF.

The chain uses TRBV30 and TRBJ1-2; 8 nucleotides agree with TRBD1. Germline lookup yields CDR1 GTSNPN and CDR2 SVGIG (reference sequence). Trimming removed 5 bases from V and 8 bases from J; junction bases left unmatched: 7. The CDR3 is made up of 12 amino acids. DNA of the CDR3: TGTGCCTGGGAGGACAGGGTGGTAGGCTACACCTTC. It yields the protein CAWEDRVVGYTF.

V is TRBV5-1 and J is TRBJ1-4; no definite D call. The germline V gene encodes CDR1 SGHRS and CDR2 YFSETQ. The CDR3 contains 14 residues. Trimming removed 4 bases at V and 3 bases at J, with 10 bases between. The DNA of the CDR3 is TGCGCCAGCAGCATACAAGGCCCTAATGAAAAACTGTTTTTT. Residues: CASSIQGPNEKLFF.